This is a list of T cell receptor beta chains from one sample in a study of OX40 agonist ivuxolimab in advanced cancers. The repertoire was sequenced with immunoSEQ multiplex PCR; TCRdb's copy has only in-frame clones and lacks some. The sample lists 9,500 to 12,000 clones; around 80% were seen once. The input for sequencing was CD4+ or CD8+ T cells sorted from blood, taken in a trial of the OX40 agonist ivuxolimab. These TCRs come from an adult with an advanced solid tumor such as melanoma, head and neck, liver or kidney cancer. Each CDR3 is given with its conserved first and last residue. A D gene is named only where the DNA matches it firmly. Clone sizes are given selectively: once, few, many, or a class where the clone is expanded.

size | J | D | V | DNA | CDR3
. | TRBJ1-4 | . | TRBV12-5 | TGTGCTAGTGGTTTGGTACGAAGCGGGGGCCCTGAAAAACTGTTTTTT | CASGLVRSGGPEKLFF
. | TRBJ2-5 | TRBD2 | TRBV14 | TGTGCCAGCAGCCAAGATCGGGGGGTATTCCAAGAGACCCAGTACTTC | CASSQDRGVFQETQYF
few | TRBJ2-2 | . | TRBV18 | TGTGCCAGCTCACCACACCGGTCTGGTGTCGGGGAGCTGTTTTTT | CASSPHRSGVGELFF
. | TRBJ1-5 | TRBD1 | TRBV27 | TGTGCCAGCAGATGGACAGGGGACGGTCAGCCCCAGCATTTT | CASRWTGDGQPQHF
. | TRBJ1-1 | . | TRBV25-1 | TGTGCCAGCAGTGAGGGTTGGAACACTGAAGCTTTCTTT | CASSEGWNTEAFF
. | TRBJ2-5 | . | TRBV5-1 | TGCGCCAGCAGCTTGTGGGGTCAGCAAGAGACCCAGTACTTC | CASSLWGQQETQYF
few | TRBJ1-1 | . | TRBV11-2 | TGTGCCAGCAGCTCCCCGCCCGCCACTGAAGCTTTCTTT | CASSSPPATEAFF
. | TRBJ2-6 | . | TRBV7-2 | TGTGCCAGCAGCTTAGAGTGGGGGTCTGGGGCCAACGTCCTGACTTTC | CASSLEWGSGANVLTF
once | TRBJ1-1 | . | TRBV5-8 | TGTGCCAGCAGCTTGGACGTGAACACTGAAGCTTTCTTT | CASSLDVNTEAFF
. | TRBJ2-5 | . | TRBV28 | TGTGCCAGCAGTATGACCCAGGGAACCGGAGAGACCCAGTACTTC | CASSMTQGTGETQYF
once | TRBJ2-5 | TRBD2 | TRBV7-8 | TGTGCCAGCAGCCTTAGCGGGGGGGATGAAGAGACCCAGTACTTC | CASSLSGGDEETQYF
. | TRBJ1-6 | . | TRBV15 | TGTGCCACCAGCAGAGATGGCCCCTATTCACCCCTCCACTTT | CATSRDGPYSPLHF
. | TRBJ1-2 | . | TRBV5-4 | TGTGCCAGCAGCCCTGGGTGGGGCTACACCTTC | CASSPGWGYTF
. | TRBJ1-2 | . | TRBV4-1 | TGCGCCAGCACCGTCGGGGGCCCCCTGGGTGGCTACACCTTC | CASTVGGPLGGYTF
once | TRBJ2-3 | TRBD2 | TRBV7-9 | TGTGCCAGCAGCTTAGCGGCGGGGGGCACAGATACGCAGTATTTT | CASSLAAGGTDTQYF
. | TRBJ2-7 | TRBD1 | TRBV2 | TGTGCCAGCAGCTCTGGGACAGGAGTTACGGAGCAGTACTTC | CASSSGTGVTEQYF
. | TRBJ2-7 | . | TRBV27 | TGTGCCAGCAGTTTGGCAGGTCTGGGCGAGCAGTACTTC | CASSLAGLGEQYF
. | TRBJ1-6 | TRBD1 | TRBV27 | TGTGCCAGCAGTCGAACAGGGGGCGATAATTCACCCCTCCACTTT | CASSRTGGDNSPLHF
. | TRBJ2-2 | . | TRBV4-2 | TGTGCCAGCAGCCAAGGGTTTGGGCAGGGGGGATTGGCCGGGGAGCTGTTTTTT | CASSQGFGQGGLAGELFF
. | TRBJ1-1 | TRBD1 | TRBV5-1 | TGCGCCAGCAGCTTGGAGGACAGGAGTGGGACTGAAGCTTCCTTT | CASSLEDRSGTEASF
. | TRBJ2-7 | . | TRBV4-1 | TGCGCCAGCAGCCAAGGACAGGGACTACCTGACGAGCAGTACTTC | CASSQGQGLPDEQYF
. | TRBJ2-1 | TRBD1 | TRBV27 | TGTGCCAGCACAATAGACAGGGGAGCCTACAATGAGCAGTTCTTC | CASTIDRGAYNEQFF
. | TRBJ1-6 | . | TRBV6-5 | TGTGCCAGCGGGTACTTGGTTTCACCCCTCCACTTT | CASGYLVSPLHF
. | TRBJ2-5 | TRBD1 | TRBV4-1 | TGCGCCAGCAGCCGAGGGACAGGCGAGACCCAGTACTTC | CASSRGTGETQYF
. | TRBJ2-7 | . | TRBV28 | TGTGCCAGCAGTTTACAGGGATTCACCTACGAGCAGTACTTC | CASSLQGFTYEQYF
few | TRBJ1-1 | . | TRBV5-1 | TGCGCCAGTGGATCTGGGTCTGAAGCTTTCTTT | CASGSGSEAFF
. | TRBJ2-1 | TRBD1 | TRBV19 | TGTGCCAGTAGCCTTCTCCCCGGACAGGGGAACTACAATGAGCAGTTCTTC | CASSLLPGQGNYNEQFF
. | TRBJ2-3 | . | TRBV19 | TGTGCCAGTAGTCCATATCTGGGGTACACAGATACGCAGTATTTT | CASSPYLGYTDTQYF
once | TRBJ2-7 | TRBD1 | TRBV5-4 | TGTGCCAGCAGCTGGCTCGGGACAGGGATCTACGAGCAGTACTTC | CASSWLGTGIYEQYF
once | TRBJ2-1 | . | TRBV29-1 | TGCAGCGTTGAATTCCCGCAGGGATTTTACAATGAGCAGTTCTTC | CSVEFPQGFYNEQFF
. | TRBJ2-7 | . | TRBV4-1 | TGCGCCAGCAGCCTTTACTCGGACAGTCAGGCCGAGCAGTACTTC | CASSLYSDSQAEQYF
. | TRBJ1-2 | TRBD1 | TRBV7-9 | TGTGCCAGCAGCTTTACCCCGCAGGGGGACTATGGCTACACCTTC | CASSFTPQGDYGYTF
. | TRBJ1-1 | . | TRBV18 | TGTGCCAGCTCACCTGCCGTCGGGACTGAAGCTTTCTTT | CASSPAVGTEAFF
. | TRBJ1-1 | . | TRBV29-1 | TGCAGCGTTCGCCACAGGGACCTAAACACTGAAGCTTTCTTT | CSVRHRDLNTEAFF
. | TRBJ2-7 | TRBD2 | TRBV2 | TGTGCCAGCAGCTTAGGACTAGCGGGTTACGAGCAGTACTTC | CASSLGLAGYEQYF
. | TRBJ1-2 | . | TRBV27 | TGTGCCAGCAGCCCGAGCCCGGACGACTATGGCTACACCTTC | CASSPSPDDYGYTF
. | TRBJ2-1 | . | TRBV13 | TGTGCCAGCAGCCCCCTCCCAAACAATGAGCAGTTCTTC | CASSPLPNNEQFF
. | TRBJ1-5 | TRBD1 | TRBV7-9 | TGTGCCAGCAGCTTAGTTGGCAGGGGGAATCAGCCCCAGCATTTT | CASSLVGRGNQPQHF
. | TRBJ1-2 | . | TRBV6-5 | TGTGCCAGCAGTCCTTCAAACGGACTCCCCTATGGCTACACCTTC | CASSPSNGLPYGYTF
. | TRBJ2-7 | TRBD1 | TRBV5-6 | TGTGCCAGCAGCTCCCGGAAGACAGGGAACTACGAGCAGTACTTC | CASSSRKTGNYEQYF
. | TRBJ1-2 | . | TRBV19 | TGTGCCAGTAGTATAAAATCAGGGACGAGTGGCTACACCTTC | CASSIKSGTSGYTF
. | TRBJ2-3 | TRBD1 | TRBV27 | TGTGCCAGCGGGTCGGGACAGACCCGCACAGATACGCAGTATTTT | CASGSGQTRTDTQYF
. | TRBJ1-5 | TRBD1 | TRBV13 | TGTGCCAGCAGCTCCGGGACAGGGGGCGGGCAGCCCCAGCATTTT | CASSSGTGGGQPQHF
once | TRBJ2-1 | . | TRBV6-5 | TGTGCCAGCAGTTCCTCGAACAGGGCCCCCTACAATGAGCAGTTCTTC | CASSSSNRAPYNEQFF
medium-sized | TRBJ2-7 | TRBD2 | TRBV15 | TGTGCCACCAGCAGCGCCCTCGGACTAGCGGGCGGCGAGCAGTACTTC | CATSSALGLAGGEQYF
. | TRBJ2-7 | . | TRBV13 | TGTGCCAGCAGCTTAGGAGGTGTATCCCTATACGAGCAGTACTTC | CASSLGGVSLYEQYF
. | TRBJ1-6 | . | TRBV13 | TGTGCCAGCAGCTTTTGGAATTCACCCCTCCACTTT | CASSFWNSPLHF
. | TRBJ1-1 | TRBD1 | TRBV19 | TGTGCCAGTAGGCCTGGACAGGGGGCCCCCTGGGGGGCTGAAGCTTTCTTT | CASRPGQGAPWGAEAFF
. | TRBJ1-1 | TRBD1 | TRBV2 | TGTGCCAGCAGTGAACTAGAGGGGGCCTTGAACACTGAAGCTTTCTTT | CASSELEGALNTEAFF
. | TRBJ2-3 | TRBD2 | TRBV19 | TGTGCCTCGACCCCCCTAGCGGGGAATCTGGATACGCAGTATTTT | CASTPLAGNLDTQYF
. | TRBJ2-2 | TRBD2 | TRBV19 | TGTGCCAGTAGTACATGGCGGGGGATGAACACCGGGGAGCTGTTTTTT | CASSTWRGMNTGELFF
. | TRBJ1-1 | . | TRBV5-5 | TGTGCCAGCAGCTTGGTACAGGGATACACTGAAGCTTTCTTT | CASSLVQGYTEAFF
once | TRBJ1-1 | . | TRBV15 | TGTGCCACCAGCAGAGATGGGGGGAACTCTGAAGCTTTCTTT | CATSRDGGNSEAFF
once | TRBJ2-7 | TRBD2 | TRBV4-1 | TGCGCCAGCAGCGCAAGCGGGGGGCTTTCCTACGAGCAGTACTTC | CASSASGGLSYEQYF
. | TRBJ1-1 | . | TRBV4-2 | TGTGCCAGCAGCCAAGTTTTGCTGAACACTGAAGCTTTCTTT | CASSQVLLNTEAFF
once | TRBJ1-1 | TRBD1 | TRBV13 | TGTGCCAGCAGCTTCCGGGACAGGGGGCTGAACACTGAAGCTTTCTTT | CASSFRDRGLNTEAFF
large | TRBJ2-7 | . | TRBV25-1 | TGTGCCAGCAGTGAATACGGCGAGCAGTACTTC | CASSEYGEQYF